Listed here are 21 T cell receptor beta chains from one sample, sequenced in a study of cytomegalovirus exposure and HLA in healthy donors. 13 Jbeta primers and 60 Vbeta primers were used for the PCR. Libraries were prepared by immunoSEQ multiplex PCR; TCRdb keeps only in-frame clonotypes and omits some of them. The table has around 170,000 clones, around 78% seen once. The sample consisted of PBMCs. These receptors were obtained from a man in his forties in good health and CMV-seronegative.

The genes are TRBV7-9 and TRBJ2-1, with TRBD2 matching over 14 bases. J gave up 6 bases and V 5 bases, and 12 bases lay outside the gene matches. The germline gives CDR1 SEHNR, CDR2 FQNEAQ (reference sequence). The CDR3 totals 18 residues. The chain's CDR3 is CASSIGRLAGGVGNEQFF. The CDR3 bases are TGTGCCAGCAGCATTGGGAGACTAGCGGGAGGGGTAGGCAATGAGCAGTTCTTC.

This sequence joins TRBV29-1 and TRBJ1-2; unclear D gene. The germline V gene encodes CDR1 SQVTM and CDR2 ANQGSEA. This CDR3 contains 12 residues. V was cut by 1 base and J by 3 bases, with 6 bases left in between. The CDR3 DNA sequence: TGCAGCGTTGAAGCTAATTACTATGGCTACACCTTC. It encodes CSVEANYYGYTF. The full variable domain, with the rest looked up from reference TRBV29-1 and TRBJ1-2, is SAVISQKPSRDICQRGTSLTIQCQVDSQVTMMFWYRQQPGQSLTLIATANQGSEATYESGFVIDKFPISRPNLTFSTLTVSNMSPEDSSIYLCSVEANYYGYTFGSGTRLTVV.

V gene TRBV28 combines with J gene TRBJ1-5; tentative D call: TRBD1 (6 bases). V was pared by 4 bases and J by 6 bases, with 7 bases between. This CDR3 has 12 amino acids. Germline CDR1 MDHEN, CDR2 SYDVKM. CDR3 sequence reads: CASSSQGQPQHF. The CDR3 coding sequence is TGTGCCAGCAGTTCACAGGGTCAGCCCCAGCATTTT.

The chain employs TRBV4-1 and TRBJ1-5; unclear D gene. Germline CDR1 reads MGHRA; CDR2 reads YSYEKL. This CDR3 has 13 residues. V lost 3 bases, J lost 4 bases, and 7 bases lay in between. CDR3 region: CASSQNTNQPQHF. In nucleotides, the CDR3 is TGCGCCAGCAGCCAGAACACGAATCAGCCCCAGCATTTT.

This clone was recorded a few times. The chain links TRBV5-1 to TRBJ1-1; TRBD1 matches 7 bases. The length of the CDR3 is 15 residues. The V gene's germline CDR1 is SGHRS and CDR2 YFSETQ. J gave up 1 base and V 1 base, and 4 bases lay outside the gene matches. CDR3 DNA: TGCGCCAGCAGCTTGAGAGGACAGGAGAACACTGAAGCTTTCTTT. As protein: CASSLRGQENTEAFF.

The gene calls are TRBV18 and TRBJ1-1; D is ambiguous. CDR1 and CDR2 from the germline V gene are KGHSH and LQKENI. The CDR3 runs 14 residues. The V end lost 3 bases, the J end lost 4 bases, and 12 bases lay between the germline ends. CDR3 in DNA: TGTGCCAGCTCACCCGACGGGAGTAGCACTGAAGCTTTCTTT. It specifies CASSPDGSSTEAFF.

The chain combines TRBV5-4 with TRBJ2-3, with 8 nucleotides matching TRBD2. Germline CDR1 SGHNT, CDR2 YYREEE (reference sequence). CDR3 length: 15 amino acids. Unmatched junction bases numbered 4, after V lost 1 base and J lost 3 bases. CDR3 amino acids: CASSLSGSTTDTQYF. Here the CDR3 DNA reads TGTGCCAGCAGCTTGAGCGGGAGTACAACAGATACGCAGTATTTT. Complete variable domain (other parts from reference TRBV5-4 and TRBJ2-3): ETGVTQSPTHLIKTRGQQVTLRCSSQSGHNTVSWYQQALGQGPQFIFQYYREEENGRGNFPPRFSGLQFPNYSSELNVNALELDDSALYLCASSLSGSTTDTQYFGPGTRLTVL.

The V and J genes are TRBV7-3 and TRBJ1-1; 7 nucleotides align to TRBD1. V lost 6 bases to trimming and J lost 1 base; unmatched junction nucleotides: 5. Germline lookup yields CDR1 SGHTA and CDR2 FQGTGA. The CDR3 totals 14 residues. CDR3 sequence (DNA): TGTGCCAGCAGGGAGGGGGCGGGGAACACTGAAGCTTTCTTT. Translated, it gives CASREGAGNTEAFF.

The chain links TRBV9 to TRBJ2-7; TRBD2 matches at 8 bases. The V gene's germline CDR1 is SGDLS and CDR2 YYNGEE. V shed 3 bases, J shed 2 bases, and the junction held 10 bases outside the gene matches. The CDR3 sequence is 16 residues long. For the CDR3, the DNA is TGTGCCAGCAGCGCCTTAGCGGGAACTGGGACCTACGAGCAGTACTTC. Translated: CASSALAGTGTYEQYF.

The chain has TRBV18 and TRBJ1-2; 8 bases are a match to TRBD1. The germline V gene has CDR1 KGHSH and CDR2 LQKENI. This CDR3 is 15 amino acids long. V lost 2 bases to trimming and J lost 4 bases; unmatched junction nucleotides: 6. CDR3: CASSPGQGEIYGYTF. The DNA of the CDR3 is TGTGCCAGCTCACCAGGACAGGGAGAAATCTATGGCTACACCTTC.

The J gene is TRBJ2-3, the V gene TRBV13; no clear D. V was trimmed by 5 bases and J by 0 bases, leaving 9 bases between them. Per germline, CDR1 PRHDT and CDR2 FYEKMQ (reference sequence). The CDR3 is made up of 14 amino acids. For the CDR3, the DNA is TGTGCCAGCAGCCGTCCCTCTAGCACAGATACGCAGTATTTT. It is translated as CASSRPSSTDTQYF.

The CDR3 DNA reads TGCAGCGTTGAAGATCGGAGCGGGTGGGGGGCTTTCTTT. Its translation is CSVEDRSGWGAFF. The chain carries TRBV29-1 and TRBJ1-1, with a tentative D call TRBD1 (5 bases). This CDR3 is built from 13 residues. The V and J ends lost 0 bases and 11 bases respectively, with 16 bases between them. Looked up from germline, CDR1 is SQVTM and CDR2 is ANQGSEA.

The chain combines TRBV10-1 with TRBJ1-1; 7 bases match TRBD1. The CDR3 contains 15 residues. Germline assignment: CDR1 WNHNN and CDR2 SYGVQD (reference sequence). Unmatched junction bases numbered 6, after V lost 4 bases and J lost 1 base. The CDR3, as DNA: TGCGCCAGCAGTGGCTCCGGGACAGCGAACACTGAAGCTTTCTTT. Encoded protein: CASSGSGTANTEAFF.

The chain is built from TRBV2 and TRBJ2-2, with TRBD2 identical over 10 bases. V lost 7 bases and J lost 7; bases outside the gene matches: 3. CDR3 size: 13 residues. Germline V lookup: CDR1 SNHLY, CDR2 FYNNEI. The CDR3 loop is CASTGTSVGELFF. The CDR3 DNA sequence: TGTGCCAGCACGGGGACTAGCGTCGGGGAGCTGTTTTTT. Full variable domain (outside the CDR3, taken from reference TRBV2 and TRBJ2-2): EPEVTQTPSHQVTQMGQEVILRCVPISNHLYFYWYRQILGQKVEFLVSFYNNEISEKSEIFDDQFSVERPDGSNFTLKIRSTKLEDSAMYFCASTGTSVGELFFGEGSRLTVL.

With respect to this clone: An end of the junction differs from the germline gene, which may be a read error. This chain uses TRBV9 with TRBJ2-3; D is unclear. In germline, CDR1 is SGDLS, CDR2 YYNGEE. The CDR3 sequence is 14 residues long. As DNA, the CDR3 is TGTGCCAGCAGCGTATCGCTTACCACACATACGCAGTATTTT. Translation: CASSVSLTTHTQYF.

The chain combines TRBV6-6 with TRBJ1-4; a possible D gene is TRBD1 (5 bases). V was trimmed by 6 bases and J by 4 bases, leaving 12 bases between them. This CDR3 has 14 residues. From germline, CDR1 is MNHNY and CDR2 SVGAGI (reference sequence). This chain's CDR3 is CASRIRQSNEKLFF. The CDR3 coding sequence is TGTGCCAGCAGGATACGACAGAGTAATGAAAAACTGTTTTTT.

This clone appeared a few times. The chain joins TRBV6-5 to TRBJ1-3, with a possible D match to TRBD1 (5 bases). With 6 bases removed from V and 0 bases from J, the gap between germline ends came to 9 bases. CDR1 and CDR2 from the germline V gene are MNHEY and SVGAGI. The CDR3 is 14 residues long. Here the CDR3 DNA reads TGTGCCAGCAGCGACAGCTACTCTGGAAACACCATATATTTT. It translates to CASSDSYSGNTIYF.

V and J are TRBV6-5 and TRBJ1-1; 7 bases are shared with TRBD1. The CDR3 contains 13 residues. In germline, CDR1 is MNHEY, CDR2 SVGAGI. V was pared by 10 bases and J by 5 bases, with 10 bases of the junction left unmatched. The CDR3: CAIWTGIGTEAFF. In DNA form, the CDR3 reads TGTGCCATCTGGACAGGAATCGGGACTGAAGCTTTCTTT.

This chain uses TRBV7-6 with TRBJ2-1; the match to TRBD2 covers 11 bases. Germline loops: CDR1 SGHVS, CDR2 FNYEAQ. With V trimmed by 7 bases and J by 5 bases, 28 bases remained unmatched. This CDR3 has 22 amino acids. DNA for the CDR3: TGTGCCAGCACCAAGTATCCAGGAGTAGCGGGAGGGCGTCTATACCAAAACAATGAGCAGTTCTTC. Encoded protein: CASTKYPGVAGGRLYQNNEQFF.

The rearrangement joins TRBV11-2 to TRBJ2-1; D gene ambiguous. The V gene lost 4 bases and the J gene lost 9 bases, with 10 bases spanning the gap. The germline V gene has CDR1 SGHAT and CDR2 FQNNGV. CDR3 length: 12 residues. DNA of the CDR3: TGTGCCAGCAGCTCCCCGACAAGTGAGCAGTTCTTC. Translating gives CASSSPTSEQFF.

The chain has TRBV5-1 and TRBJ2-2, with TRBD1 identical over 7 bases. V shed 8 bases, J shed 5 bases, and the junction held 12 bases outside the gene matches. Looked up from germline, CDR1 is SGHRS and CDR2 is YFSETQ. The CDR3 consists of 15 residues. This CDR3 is CASSFGQGETGELFF. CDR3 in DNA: TGCGCCAGTTCTTTTGGGCAGGGGGAAACCGGGGAGCTGTTTTTT. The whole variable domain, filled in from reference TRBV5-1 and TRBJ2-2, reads KAGVTQTPRYLIKTRGQQVTLSCSPISGHRSVSWYQQTPGQGLQFLFEYFSETQRNKGNFPGRFSGRQFSNSRSEMNVSTLELGDSALYLCASSFGQGETGELFFGEGSRLTVL.